This entry lists 19 T cell receptor beta chains sequenced from one sample in a study of T-cell memory formation after mild COVID-19. TCRdb independently ran MiXCR on the 5' RACE reads; one entry per CDR3 protein. The sample includes about 250,000 distinct CDR3 sequences, just over 15% seen only once; the top ten take more than 2%. The sample comprised PBMCs or a T cell subset sorted from them (not recorded which). Receptors were obtained from an adult woman who had mild COVID-19 (a few samples of this study predate the infection). Cell type and time point are not known.

The V gene is TRBV12-3 or TRBV12-4, the J gene TRBJ2-2; 7 bases match TRBD2. The V segment lost 6 bases and the J segment 3 bases; nucleotides outside the gene matches: 7. This CDR3 has 15 amino acids. CDR3 bases: TGTGCCAGCAGCCATCGGGGGGACCACACCGGGGAGCTGTTTTTT. Amino acids: CASSHRGDHTGELFF.

The chain recombines TRBV29-1 with TRBJ2-1; D might be TRBD2 (6 bases). The V gene's germline CDR1 is SQVTM and CDR2 ANQGSEA. CDR3 length: 13 amino acids. The chain's CDR3 is CIAGSSSYNEQFF. The CDR3, as DNA: TGCATTGCGGGGTCGAGCTCCTACAATGAGCAGTTCTTC.

The chain recombines TRBV5-4 with TRBJ2-6; no clear D. Trimming stripped 2 bases from V and 0 bases from J, with 6 bases between. This CDR3 has 15 residues. Looked up from germline, CDR1 is SGHNT and CDR2 is YYREEE (reference sequence). In DNA form, the CDR3 reads TGTGCCAGCAGCTTAAAGTCCTCTGGGGCCAACGTCCTGACTTTC. Its translation is CASSLKSSGANVLTF.

This chain connects TRBV6-2 or TRBV6-3 to TRBJ2-7; 8 bases line up with TRBD1. CDR3 size: 14 residues. The V gene's germline CDR1 is MNHEY and CDR2 SVGEGT. V lost 5 bases, J lost 5 bases, and 8 bases stayed unmatched. The CDR3: CASSPGQENHEQYF. Here the CDR3 DNA reads TGTGCCAGCAGTCCGGGACAGGAAAACCACGAGCAGTACTTC.

The rearrangement links TRBV7-3 to TRBJ1-2; possible D gene TRBD1, 5 bases. Per the germline V gene, CDR1 is SGHTA and CDR2 is FQGTGA. The CDR3 covers 14 residues. Trimming removed 6 bases from V and 2 bases from J, with 13 bases in between. Written as DNA, the CDR3 is TGTGCCAGCAGGCCCGACAGCGCCAACTATGGCTACACCTTC. It yields the protein CASRPDSANYGYTF. The variable domain in full, with the rest retrieved from reference TRBV7-3 and TRBJ1-2, is GAGVSQTPSNKVTEKGKYVELRCDPISGHTALYWYRQSLGQGPEFLIYFQGTGAADDSGLPNDRFFAVRPEGSVSTLKIQRTERGDSAVYLCASRPDSANYGYTFGSGTRLTVV.

In its sample, this clonotype was seen a few times. J is TRBJ1-3 and V is TRBV7-8, with 8 bases identical to TRBD1. Germline lookup yields CDR1 SGHVS and CDR2 FQNEAQ. The CDR3 has 17 amino acids. Trimming took 1 base from V and 7 from J; bases not matched to a gene: 12. The CDR3 is CASSLGPQGAGGNTIYF. The CDR3 coding sequence is TGTGCCAGCAGCTTAGGCCCGCAGGGGGCCGGAGGGAACACCATATATTTT. Drawing the rest from reference TRBV7-8 and TRBJ1-3, the complete variable domain is GAGVSQSPRYKVAKRGQDVALRCDPISGHVSLFWYQQALGQGPEFLTYFQNEAQLDKSGLPSDRFFAERPEGSVSTLKIQRTQQEDSAVYLCASSLGPQGAGGNTIYFGEGSWLTVV.

The rearrangement uses TRBV6-6 and TRBJ2-3, with D unresolved. The CDR3 length is 14 residues. The germline V gene has CDR1 MNHNY and CDR2 SVGAGI (reference sequence). Trimming took 2 bases from V and 0 from J, leaving 6 bases between them. The CDR3 reads CASSYHVSTDTQYF. The CDR3 nucleotides read TGTGCCAGCAGTTACCACGTTAGCACAGATACGCAGTATTTT.

This clonotype has more than one count but fewer than ten. This sequence joins TRBV5-1 and TRBJ2-3, with 9 bases matching TRBD2. The J segment lost 5 bases and the V segment lost 5 bases, leaving 12 bases of the junction unmatched. Germline CDR1 SGHRS, CDR2 YFSETQ. This CDR3 spans 16 amino acids. As DNA, the CDR3 is TGCGCCAGCAGGGGTTCCGTAATAGCGGGAGTAGATACGCAGTATTTT. This codes for CASRGSVIAGVDTQYF.

This chain links TRBV5-1 with TRBJ1-6, with D possibly matching TRBD1 (5 bases). Trimming cost V 7 bases and J 5 bases, with 10 bases left between them. This CDR3 has 13 amino acids. The germline V gene encodes CDR1 SGHRS and CDR2 YFSETQ. The CDR3 DNA follows: TGCGCCAGCCAGGACATTAATAATTCACCCCTCCACTTT. This gives the protein CASQDINNSPLHF.

The chain recombines TRBV5-1 with TRBJ2-5, with 8 bases that match TRBD1. Unmatched junction bases numbered 10, after V lost 2 bases and J lost 4 bases. The CDR3 contains 16 residues. Germline CDR1 SGHRS, CDR2 YFSETQ. The CDR3 region has the DNA TGCGCCAGCAGCTTCCAGGGGGCGACTCTTGGAGAGACCCAGTACTTC. Amino acid sequence: CASSFQGATLGETQYF. The full variable domain, completed using reference TRBV5-1 and TRBJ2-5, is KAGVTQTPRYLIKTRGQQVTLSCSPISGHRSVSWYQQTPGQGLQFLFEYFSETQRNKGNFPGRFSGRQFSNSRSEMNVSTLELGDSALYLCASSFQGATLGETQYFGPGTRLLVL.

The J gene is TRBJ2-1, the V gene TRBV4-3; the D is unclear. Per the germline V gene, CDR1 is LGHNA and CDR2 is YSLEER. The CDR3 is made up of 14 amino acids. V was clipped by 0 bases and J by 3 bases, with 6 bases between them. CDR3 loop: CASSQDTFYNEQFF. The DNA of the CDR3 is TGCGCCAGCAGCCAAGATACATTCTACAATGAGCAGTTCTTC.

V and J are TRBV24-1 and TRBJ2-5, with D perhaps TRBD2 (5 bases). The germline V gene encodes CDR1 KGHDR and CDR2 SFDVKD. The CDR3 is made up of 12 amino acids. The V and J ends lost 8 bases and 5 bases respectively, with 11 bases between them. In DNA, the CDR3 is TGTGCCACCAAGGGTACGGGGGAGACCCAGTACTTC. Protein: CATKGTGETQYF.

V and J are TRBV5-1 and TRBJ2-7, with 8 bases identical to TRBD2. The V and J ends lost 4 bases and 5 bases, in that order; junction bases with no gene match: 14. The CDR3 loop spans 16 amino acids. Germline V gives CDR1 SGHRS, CDR2 YFSETQ. DNA of the CDR3: TGCGCCAGCAGCCCCTTCTCGGGAGGGGGGCTCGACGAGCAGTACTTC. It is translated as CASSPFSGGGLDEQYF.

V and J are TRBV19 and TRBJ1-1, with no clear D. V lost 3 bases and J 5 bases, leaving 10 bases between the germline ends. Germline V lookup: CDR1 LNHDA, CDR2 SQIVND (reference sequence). There are 13 residues in the CDR3. The CDR3 nucleotides read TGTGCCAGTAGTATCGCCGGGGAGACTGAAGCTTTCTTT. Translating gives CASSIAGETEAFF.

The chain is built from TRBV6-2 or TRBV6-3 and TRBJ1-5; D perhaps matches TRBD1 (6 bases). Trimming removed 0 bases from V and 3 bases from J, with 12 bases in between. Germline CDR1 MNHEY, CDR2 SVGEGT. The length of the CDR3 is 16 residues. CDR3: CASSYSTGGINQPQHF. The CDR3 DNA sequence: TGTGCCAGCAGTTACTCGACGGGGGGCATCAATCAGCCCCAGCATTTT.

This clonotype came up a few times. The CDR3 protein is CASAEIGGLRNTQYF. The CDR3 DNA sequence: TGTGCCAGCGCAGAAATTGGCGGTCTTAGGAATACGCAGTATTTT. The V and J genes are TRBV7-3 and TRBJ2-3; no clear D. CDR1 and CDR2 from the germline V gene are SGHTA and FQGTGA. CDR3 size: 15 residues. V was clipped by 8 bases and J by 7 bases, with 22 bases between them.

This clonotype was found many times. The chain links TRBV12-3 or TRBV12-4 to TRBJ2-5; TRBD2 matches at 12 bases. The length of the CDR3 is 18 residues. The trim removed 6 bases at V and 4 bases at J, leaving 15 bases unmatched. DNA for the CDR3: TGTGCCAGCAGCCGGCCCGTTCTAGCGGGAGGGCGGGGAGAGACCCAGTACTTC. Translation: CASSRPVLAGGRGETQYF.

This clonotype has only a few counts. This sequence joins TRBV4-2 and TRBJ2-1; 9 bases align to TRBD2. The germline CDR1 and CDR2 sequences are LGHNA and YNFKEQ. V was clipped by 3 bases and J by 5 bases; unmatched bases: 8. The CDR3 consists of 16 residues. The CDR3 spells CASSQAGTSRNNEQFF. In nucleotides, the CDR3 is TGTGCCAGCAGCCAGGCGGGGACTAGCAGAAACAATGAGCAGTTCTTC.

J is TRBJ2-5 and V is TRBV20-1, with D possibly being TRBD2 (6 bases). Germline loops: CDR1 DFQATT, CDR2 SNEGSKA (reference sequence). The CDR3 has 15 amino acids. V lost 2 bases and J 4 bases, leaving 17 bases between the germline ends. The DNA for the CDR3 is TGCAGTGCTAGAAATCCTTGGCGGGGTGGAGAGACCCAGTACTTC. As protein: CSARNPWRGGETQYF.